These T cell receptor beta chains were read from a single sample in a study of cytomegalovirus exposure and HLA in healthy donors. This table comes from immunoSEQ multiplex PCR, and its TCRdb copy is limited to in-frame clones, with some not included. The sample yields about 200,000 clones, 70% to 85% seen once. Source material: PBMCs. These receptors were taken from a woman aged 25 to 45 in good health and CMV-seropositive. CDR3s include the opening cysteine and the closing phenylalanine or tryptophan. Fields, in order: CDR3 protein, CDR3 DNA, J gene, clone size, D gene, V gene. The D gene is left open where the match is weak. Expanded clones get a size class; other rows say once, few or many, or leave the size out.

cdr3_aa: CATTVNRENTEAFF
cdr3_nt: TGTGCCACCACAGTCAACAGGGAGAACACTGAAGCTTTCTTT
j_call: TRBJ1-1
clone_size: .
d_call: .
v_call: TRBV19

cdr3_aa: CASSSDTSTQYF
cdr3_nt: TGTGCCAGCAGCTCAGATACTAGTACGCAGTATTTT
j_call: TRBJ2-3
clone_size: once
d_call: .
v_call: TRBV7-9

cdr3_aa: CASRGRAGAYNEQFF
cdr3_nt: TGTGCCAGCAGGGGCCGGGCGGGAGCCTACAATGAGCAGTTCTTC
j_call: TRBJ2-1
clone_size: once
d_call: TRBD2
v_call: TRBV28

cdr3_aa: CASSLGQENYGYTF
cdr3_nt: TGTGCCAGCAGCTTGGGACAAGAGAACTATGGCTACACCTTC
j_call: TRBJ1-2
clone_size: .
d_call: .
v_call: TRBV5-1

cdr3_aa: CASSYSGAVAKNIQYF
cdr3_nt: TGTGCCAGCAGTTACTCTGGGGCGGTAGCCAAAAACATTCAGTACTTC
j_call: TRBJ2-4
clone_size: .
d_call: .
v_call: TRBV6-5

cdr3_aa: CASSEGRAKDEQFF
cdr3_nt: TGCGCCAGCAGCGAAGGGAGGGCCAAGGATGAGCAGTTCTTC
j_call: TRBJ2-1
clone_size: .
d_call: TRBD2
v_call: TRBV4-1

cdr3_aa: CASSLAGVTEAFF
cdr3_nt: TGTGCCAGCAGCTTGGCGGGGGTCACTGAAGCTTTCTTT
j_call: TRBJ1-1
clone_size: .
d_call: .
v_call: TRBV5-6

cdr3_aa: CASRPSVTGNPEAFF
cdr3_nt: TGCGCCAGCCGCCCTTCCGTTACAGGGAACCCTGAAGCTTTCTTT
j_call: TRBJ1-1
clone_size: once
d_call: .
v_call: TRBV5-1

cdr3_aa: CASSWRGVSYEQYF
cdr3_nt: TGTGCCAGCAGCTGGCGGGGCGTCTCCTACGAGCAGTACTTC
j_call: TRBJ2-7
clone_size: .
d_call: .
v_call: TRBV7-8

cdr3_aa: CASSPMRGSSTDTQYF
cdr3_nt: TGTGCCAGCAGCCCCATGCGGGGTTCTAGCACAGATACGCAGTATTTT
j_call: TRBJ2-3
clone_size: .
d_call: .
v_call: TRBV5-4

cdr3_aa: CASSFDGTGAKNIQYF
cdr3_nt: TGTGCCAGCAGCTTCGACGGGACAGGGGCCAAAAACATTCAGTACTTC
j_call: TRBJ2-4
clone_size: .
d_call: TRBD1
v_call: TRBV11-1

cdr3_aa: CASGVGLQTYEQYF
cdr3_nt: TGTGCCAGTGGGGTAGGACTGCAAACCTACGAGCAGTACTTC
j_call: TRBJ2-7
clone_size: .
d_call: .
v_call: TRBV18

cdr3_aa: CASSDGGEQYF
cdr3_nt: TGTGCCAGCAGTGACGGGGGCGAGCAGTACTTC
j_call: TRBJ2-7
clone_size: few
d_call: .
v_call: TRBV2

cdr3_aa: CASSVAGLRDLREQYF
cdr3_nt: TGTGCCAGCAGCGTAGCCGGACTGAGGGACTTGAGGGAGCAGTACTTC
j_call: TRBJ2-7
clone_size: .
d_call: .
v_call: TRBV9